This is a list of T cell receptor beta chains from one sample in a study of high-grade serous ovarian cancer treatment subgroups. Libraries were prepared by immunoSEQ multiplex PCR; TCRdb keeps only in-frame clonotypes and omits some of them. The sample carries under 1,000 clones, approximately 61% recorded once. Sample: tumor tissue. All receptors come from a human donor with high-grade serous ovarian cancer. Both conserved end residues are part of each CDR3. D genes are given only for firm matches. Size tells how often a clone was seen (once, few, many) or the class of an expanded clone, and some rows leave it out.

V gene	J gene	clone size	D gene	CDR3 DNA	CDR3 protein
TRBV7-2	TRBJ2-3	NA	NA	TGTGCCAGCAGCATAGTCGGCGCCTTGTCCGTAGCAGATACGCAGTATTTT	CASSIVGALSVADTQYF
TRBV27	TRBJ2-5	few	TRBD1	TGTGCCAGCAGTTCGCGGACAGGTGTCCAAGAGACCCAGTACTTC	CASSSRTGVQETQYF
TRBV29-1	TRBJ1-1	few	NA	TGCAGCGTTTATTGGGGGCCGATGAACACTGAAGCTTTCTTT	CSVYWGPMNTEAFF
TRBV5-1	TRBJ2-3	NA	NA	TGCGCCAGCAGCCCCTCTGGGTGGGGGCGCACAGATACGCAGTATTTT	CASSPSGWGRTDTQYF
TRBV9	TRBJ2-7	few	NA	TGTGCCAGCAGCGTAGGGCAGGAGCAGTACTTC	CASSVGQEQYF
TRBV27	TRBJ2-2	few	NA	TGTGCCAGCATGAGGGGGATCGGGGAGCTGTTTTTT	CASMRGIGELFF
TRBV2	TRBJ2-6	once	NA	TGTGCCAGCAGTGTTTCCATTCCGATACAAAGTCGGGCCAACGTCCTGACTTTC	CASSVSIPIQSRANVLTF
TRBV5-5	TRBJ2-1	NA	TRBD2	TGTGCCAGCAGCTTGGCCGTACGGGAGGAATACAATGAGCAGTTCTTC	CASSLAVREEYNEQFF
TRBV10-2	TRBJ1-4	NA	NA	TGCGCCAGCAGTGAGTTGACCGCAGGATCTAATGAAAAACTGTTTTTT	CASSELTAGSNEKLFF
TRBV5-1	TRBJ1-2	NA	NA	TGCGCCAGCAGCTTGTCTCCGGGGGGGACGGAGGGCTACACCTTC	CASSLSPGGTEGYTF
TRBV7-9	TRBJ2-7	NA	NA	TGTGCCAGCAGCTTAGTAACCTCAGGGGATAACGAGCAGTACTTC	CASSLVTSGDNEQYF
TRBV4-3	TRBJ2-7	few	NA	TGCGCCAGCAGCCAAGATCGGTGGGGGGAGTCACGCTACGAGCAGTACTTC	CASSQDRWGESRYEQYF
TRBV19	TRBJ1-2	once	NA	TGTGCCAGTAGTATTGAAGATCTTAACTATGGCTACACCTTC	CASSIEDLNYGYTF
TRBV9	TRBJ1-1	NA	NA	TGTGCCAGCAGCGTCCTTTTGAACACTGAAGCTTTCTTT	CASSVLLNTEAFF
TRBV6-5	TRBJ2-2	NA	TRBD1	TGTGCCAGCAGTCAGACAGGGGGAAGCACCGGGGAGCTGTTTTTT	CASSQTGGSTGELFF
TRBV7-8	TRBJ1-3	NA	TRBD1	TGTGCCAGCAGCTTGGACAGGGGCGCCGGAAACACCATATATTTT	CASSLDRGAGNTIYF
TRBV25-1	TRBJ1-2	NA	NA	TGTGCCACCAGATTAGACGGGGACGGCTACACCTTC	CATRLDGDGYTF
TRBV28	TRBJ2-7	NA	TRBD1	TGTGCCAGCAGTTCCGGGACAGGGACCTACGAGCAGTACTTC	CASSSGTGTYEQYF
TRBV6-4	TRBJ2-5	NA	TRBD2	TGTGCCAGCAGTGAACTAGCGGGAGTTGGAGAGACCCAGTACTTC	CASSELAGVGETQYF
TRBV5-1	TRBJ1-2	NA	NA	TGCGCCAGCAGGAGACCAAACTATGGCTACACCTTC	CASRRPNYGYTF
TRBV12-5	TRBJ2-2	NA	NA	TGTGCTAGTGGTTTGGTAGAGACAGGCAACACCGGGGAGCTGTTTTTT	CASGLVETGNTGELFF
TRBV27	TRBJ1-1	NA	NA	TGTGCCAGCAGTTTATCGTCAGCAACGAACACTGAAGCTTTCTTT	CASSLSSATNTEAFF
TRBV7-3	TRBJ2-3	few	NA	TGTGCCAGCAGCTCTACAGCTCTAGCGTTCACCACAGATACGCAGTATTTT	CASSSTALAFTTDTQYF
TRBV7-2	TRBJ2-5	NA	NA	TGTGCCAGCAGCCCCCACCGGCAGGGCCCCTTAGAGACCCAGTACTTC	CASSPHRQGPLETQYF
TRBV7-6	TRBJ1-1	NA	TRBD1	TGTGCCAGCAGCGCTTACAGGGGGAACACTGAAGCTTTCTTT	CASSAYRGNTEAFF
TRBV25-1	TRBJ2-3	NA	TRBD2	TGTGCCAGCAGTGAAGGGGGCGGGAGGGCCGGCACAGATACGCAGTATTTT	CASSEGGGRAGTDTQYF
TRBV28	TRBJ2-3	NA	NA	TGTGCCAGCAGTTCTTCCCGTGGGGCACGAGGAGATACGCAGTATTTT	CASSSSRGARGDTQYF
TRBV28	TRBJ2-4	hyperexpanded	NA	TGTGCCAGCAGTTTGCTACCCGACGTCCTCAAAAACATTCAGTACTTC	CASSLLPDVLKNIQYF
TRBV18	TRBJ1-1	NA	NA	TGTGCCAGCTCACCAGGGGTTCGGACTGAAGCTTTCTTT	CASSPGVRTEAFF
TRBV10-3	TRBJ1-2	few	TRBD1	TGTGCCATCAGATCCGACAGGGGGAAGGATGGCTACACCTTC	CAIRSDRGKDGYTF
TRBV5-1	TRBJ1-5	NA	NA	TGCGCCAGCAGCTCAAGGGGAAATCAGCCCCAGCATTTT	CASSSRGNQPQHF
TRBV15	TRBJ1-1	NA	NA	TGTGCCACCAGCAGGGACAGCATGAACACTGAAGCTTTCTTT	CATSRDSMNTEAFF
TRBV27	TRBJ1-2	NA	NA	TGTGCCAGCAGTTTGTACGGGGACAACTATGGCTACACCTTC	CASSLYGDNYGYTF
TRBV19	TRBJ2-5	NA	TRBD2	TGTGCCAGTAGTATTCGCTTGATAGGAGGGGCGGGAGGGCCCCCCCAAGAGACCCAGTACTTC	CASSIRLIGGAGGPPQETQYF
TRBV27	TRBJ2-4	NA	NA	TGTGCCAGCAGTTTAGGGTCGGACGGGAACATTCAGTACTTC	CASSLGSDGNIQYF
TRBV5-6	TRBJ2-4	NA	NA	TGTGCCAGCAGCGGGACGAAGGCTGACATTCAGTACTTC	CASSGTKADIQYF
TRBV5-1	TRBJ2-2	NA	NA	TGCGCCAGGGACAGACTCTCTGCTTTCGAACACCGGGGAGCTGTTTTT	CARDRLSAFEHRGAVF
TRBV19	TRBJ2-3	NA	NA	TGTGCCAGTAGTCATCCGGGACTCGGGACTTCAGATACGCAGTATTTT	CASSHPGLGTSDTQYF
TRBV14	TRBJ2-5	few	TRBD1	TGTGCCAGCAGCCAAGATCCCCCTCAGGGGGCGGGCCGAGAGACCCAGTACTTC	CASSQDPPQGAGRETQYF
TRBV5-1	TRBJ2-7	NA	NA	TGCGCCAGCAGGGGGGCCTACGGGAGTCCACTCTACGAGCAGTACTTC	CASRGAYGSPLYEQYF
TRBV7-2	TRBJ1-2	NA	NA	TGTGCCAGCAGCTTCACTCGAGACGGAAAGACCTATGGCTACACCTTC	CASSFTRDGKTYGYTF
TRBV7-2	TRBJ2-5	NA	TRBD1	TGTGCCAGCAGCCAGGGGACAGGGATGGCCCAGTACTTC	CASSQGTGMAQYF
TRBV11-2	TRBJ2-7	NA	TRBD1	TGTGCCAGCAGCTTGGACAGGGGCCCATACGAGCAGTACTTC	CASSLDRGPYEQYF
TRBV27	TRBJ2-7	few	NA	TGTGCCAGCAGTCCGCCTCGACGGCTTGCCTACGAGCAGTACTTC	CASSPPRRLAYEQYF
TRBV5-4	TRBJ2-1	NA	TRBD2	TGTGCCAGCAGGCTGAACCTAGCGGGAGGCTACAATGAGCAGTTCTTC	CASRLNLAGGYNEQFF
TRBV4-2	TRBJ2-7	NA	NA	TGTGCCAGCAGCCAAGATTCCGGGACTCCGACCTACGAGCAGTACTTC	CASSQDSGTPTYEQYF